This T cell receptor beta chain was identified during a study of blood T cell repertoires in COVID-19. Original methodology: Estimates of nucleated cell counts were drawn from the amplification of reference gene primers. TCRdb's copy holds only in-frame clones and misses some; the assay was immunoSEQ multiplex PCR. That table supplies the V and J calls and clone size; D and trimming were determined from the DNA. Found here are about 250,000 clones, approximately 81% of them singletons; the top ten hold 6% to 9.5%. The CDR3 contains 13 residues. Germline loops: CDR1 SQVTM, CDR2 ANQGSEA. Trimming took off 6 bases at V and 7 bases at J, with 15 bases between the two ends.

This chain links TRBV29-1 with TRBJ1-4, with D unclear. This receptor was obtained from an elderly woman with acute or convalescent COVID-19. What was sequenced was peripheral blood. CDR3 amino acids: CSVRDYGREKLFF. CDR3 nucleotides: TGCAGCGTGCGGGATTACGGACGTGAAAAACTGTTTTTT. Based on the CDR3 plus reference TRBV29-1 and TRBJ1-4, the full variable domain is SAVISQKPSRDICQRGTSLTIQCQVDSQVTMMFWYRQQPGQSLTLIATANQGSEATYESGFVIDKFPISRPNLTFSTLTVSNMSPEDSSIYLCSVRDYGREKLFFGSGTQLSVL.